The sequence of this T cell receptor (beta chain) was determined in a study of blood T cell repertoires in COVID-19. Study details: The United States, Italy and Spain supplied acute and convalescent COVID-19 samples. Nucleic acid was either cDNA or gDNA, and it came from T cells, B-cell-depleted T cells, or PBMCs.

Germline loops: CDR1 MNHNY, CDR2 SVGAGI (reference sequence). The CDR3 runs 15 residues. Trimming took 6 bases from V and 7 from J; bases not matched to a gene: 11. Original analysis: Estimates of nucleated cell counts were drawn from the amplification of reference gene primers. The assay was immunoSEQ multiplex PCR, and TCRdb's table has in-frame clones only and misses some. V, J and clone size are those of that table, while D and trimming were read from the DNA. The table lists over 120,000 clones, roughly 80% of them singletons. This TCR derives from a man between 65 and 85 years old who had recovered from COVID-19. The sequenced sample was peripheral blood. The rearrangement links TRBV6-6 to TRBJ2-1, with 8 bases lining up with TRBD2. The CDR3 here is CASSLEGGGRNEQFF. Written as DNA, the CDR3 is TGTGCCAGCAGCCTCGAGGGGGGCGGGAGGAATGAGCAGTTCTTC.